This T cell receptor beta chain was sequenced in a study of CD8 T cells in ankylosing spondylitis. General study findings and limits: There was a TCR beta motif, made of eight highly homologous variants, that appeared characteristic of ankylosing spondylitis blood.

Note on this clonotype: Its antigen is not known.

Preparation of TCR beta libraries was done by quantitative 5'-RACE with molecular barcodes. TCRdb recomputed calls from the 5' RACE reads with MiXCR, one row per CDR3 protein. The sample shows roughly 440,000 distinct CDR3 sequences, roughly 18% of them seen only once. The CDR3 consists of 13 residues. The germline gives CDR1 DFQATT, CDR2 SNEGSKA (reference sequence). V lost 0 bases to trimming and J lost 1 base, with 6 bases between them. The V call is TRBV20-1, the J call TRBJ1-1; no definite D call. The sample consisted of blood, either unsorted or a sorted T cell fraction (not recorded which). The source is a male donor with ankylosing spondylitis. CDR3 loop: CSARDAKNTEAFF. The CDR3, as DNA: TGCAGTGCTAGAGATGCCAAGAACACTGAAGCTTTCTTT.